The clone carrying this T cell receptor beta chain was observed at least ten times. Its antigen is not known. This sample stems from a study of T-cell reconstitution after alpha-beta-depleted transplantation in children. Findings of the study overall: T-cell numbers and diversity one year post-transplant derived largely from freshly generated T cells. About two months after transplant, alpha-beta T cells reportedly came from several hundred expanded graft clones.

This sample's TCRbeta library carried unique molecular identifier barcodes. TCRdb re-called the PCR reads with MiXCR, one entry per CDR3 protein. The sample shows around 200,000 distinct CDR3 sequences, roughly a tenth of them seen only once. The CDR3 runs 16 residues. The J segment lost 4 bases and the V segment lost 3 bases, leaving 4 bases of the junction unmatched. CDR1 is LGHDT, CDR2 YNNKEL, per germline (reference sequence). The specimen comprised PBMCs, sampled before TCRalphabeta/CD19-depleted stem cell transplant. This chain connects TRBV3-1 to TRBJ2-2, with TRBD1 matching 11 bases. The origin of this receptor is a child under two years old with acute myeloid leukemia, due to receive a stem cell transplant. The CDR3 protein is CASSHLGQGATGELFF. The CDR3 DNA is TGTGCCAGCAGCCACCTTGGACAGGGGGCCACCGGGGAGCTGTTTTTT. Supplemented by reference TRBV3-1 and TRBJ2-2, the full variable domain reads DTAVSQTPKYLVTQMGNDKSIKCEQNLGHDTMYWYKQDSKKFLKIMFSYNNKELIINETVPNRFSPKSPDKAHLNLHINSLELGDSAVYFCASSHLGQGATGELFFGEGSRLTVL.